The next 2 T cell receptor beta chains were all read from a single sample in a study of control samples from healthy donors and cancer patients. The table came from immunoSEQ multiplex PCR; TCRdb's copy has only in-frame clones and leaves some out. The sample lists approximately 140,000 clones, 91% seen once, with approximately 7.2% in the top ten. The sequenced sample was blood. Source of these receptors: a man between 18 and 35 years old in good health.

V and J are TRBV25-1 and TRBJ1-6; TRBD1 agrees at 7 bases. The V gene end was trimmed by 6 bases and the J gene end by 6 bases; junction bases not matched to a gene: 5. Per germline, CDR1 MGHDK and CDR2 SYGVNS. The CDR3 length is 14 residues. The CDR3 spells CASRRGTVNSPLHF. CDR3 nucleotide sequence: TGTGCCAGCAGAAGGGGGACAGTTAATTCACCCCTCCACTTT.

CDR3 sequence reads: CASSPRGSWWANVLTF. The CDR3 DNA reads as TGTGCCAGCTCACCAAGGGGGTCGTGGTGGGCCAACGTCCTGACTTTC. This sequence joins TRBV18 and TRBJ2-6, with a weak D call TRBD1 (6 bases). The CDR3 has 16 residues. The V gene's germline CDR1 is KGHSH and CDR2 LQKENI. V was shortened by 2 bases and J by 5 bases, with 13 bases between the two germline ends.